Presented here are 6 T cell receptor beta chains from one specimen sequenced in a study of early T cells in non-severe SARS-CoV-2 infection. TCRdb redid the calling of the 5' RACE reads with MiXCR, one entry per CDR3 protein. This sample has tens of thousands of distinct CDR3 sequences, with approximately 4% found just once. The sequenced material came from whole blood. The receptors stem from an adult who was a healthcare worker with PCR-confirmed SARS-CoV-2 infection or an uninfected control (not recorded which).

This clonotype was observed at least ten times. J is TRBJ2-2 and V is TRBV20-1; no clear D gene. V was pared by 5 bases and J by 2 bases, with 9 bases between. The CDR3 has 13 amino acids. In germline, CDR1 is DFQATT, CDR2 SNEGSKA (reference sequence). The CDR3 nucleotides read TGCAGTGCTTCCGGACCCAACACCGGGGAGCTGTTTTTT. Amino acid sequence: CSASGPNTGELFF.

In its sample, this clonotype was seen many times. The chain recombines TRBV11-2 with TRBJ2-3; D not certain. V lost 0 bases to trimming and J lost 4 bases, with 8 bases between them. The CDR3 consists of 14 residues. The germline CDR1 and CDR2 sequences are SGHAT and FQNNGV. The CDR3 spells CASSLDLLSDTQYF. For the CDR3, the DNA is TGTGCCAGCAGCTTAGATCTACTCTCAGATACGCAGTATTTT.

This clonotype was picked up many times. This CDR3 is CSVVPQTSGRVNNEQFF. The CDR3 coding sequence is TGCAGCGTTGTCCCCCAGACTAGCGGGAGGGTGAACAATGAGCAGTTCTTC. The chain combines TRBV29-1 with TRBJ2-1; 14 bases map to TRBD2. J lost 5 bases, V lost 4 bases, and 10 bases had no gene match. The CDR3 has 17 amino acids. Germline lookup yields CDR1 SQVTM and CDR2 ANQGSEA.

This clonotype showed up just a few times. The chain is built from TRBV29-1 and TRBJ2-5, with 12 positions matching TRBD2. The CDR3 totals 14 residues. Germline CDR1 SQVTM, CDR2 ANQGSEA. J was trimmed by 5 bases and V by 6 bases; bases with no gene match: 7. The CDR3 DNA sequence: TGCAGCGTGACTAGCGGGAGCACCCCGGAGACCCAGTACTTC. Translating gives CSVTSGSTPETQYF.

This clonotype was picked up many times. This chain connects TRBV27 to TRBJ2-3, with D possibly TRBD1 on 6 matching bases. The CDR3 has 14 amino acids. V dropped 5 bases and J dropped 2 bases, with 11 bases sitting between them. Germline CDR1 is MNHEY and CDR2 is SMNVEV (reference sequence). This CDR3 is CASSIRTATDTQYF. CDR3 coding DNA: TGTGCCAGCAGTATCAGGACAGCCACAGATACGCAGTATTTT.

This clonotype has a count of ten or more. The chain uses TRBV6-4 and TRBJ2-1, with TRBD1 identical over 11 bases. The CDR3 spans 15 residues. Germline V gene sequence: CDR1 MRHNA, CDR2 SNTAGT. The junction had 4 bases not matched to a gene; V was cut back by 3 bases and J by 6 bases. The CDR3, as DNA: TGTGCCAGCAGTGATCCGGGACAGGGGGTCAATGAGCAGTTCTTC. Translation gives CASSDPGQGVNEQFF.